Listed here are 20 T cell receptor beta chains from one sample, sequenced in a study of cytomegalovirus exposure and HLA in healthy donors. PCR primers comprised 60 Vbeta and 13 Jbeta primers. Repertoires were generated with immunoSEQ multiplex PCR, while TCRdb's copy carries only in-frame clones and drops some. The data show under 200,000 clones, 77% seen once. Sequenced input: PBMCs. The receptors originated from a woman in her twenties or thirties in good health and CMV-seronegative.

The rearrangement links TRBV30 to TRBJ2-3; perhaps TRBD2 as D (5 bases). Germline assignment: CDR1 GTSNPN and CDR2 SVGIG (reference sequence). The CDR3 spans 13 residues. Trimming took off 0 bases at V and 4 bases at J, with 8 bases between the two ends. CDR3 sequence (DNA): TGTGCCTGGAGTGTAGGGAGACCAGATACGCAGTATTTT. As protein: CAWSVGRPDTQYF.

The rearrangement uses TRBV5-8 and TRBJ1-1, with D possibly being TRBD1 (5 bases). The V end was cut by 0 bases, the J end by 4 bases, with 19 bases between. Germline lookup yields CDR1 SGHTS and CDR2 YDEGEE. The CDR3 is made up of 17 amino acids. The CDR3 DNA sequence: TGTGCCAGCAGCTTGGTAGCCGGACTATGGGGCGGCACTGAAGCTTTCTTT. Translating it yields CASSLVAGLWGGTEAFF.

The J gene is TRBJ2-7, the V gene TRBV13; D call uncertain. Trimming pared 1 base from V and 4 bases from J, leaving 8 bases between. The CDR3 has 13 amino acids. Germline loops: CDR1 PRHDT, CDR2 FYEKMQ (reference sequence). In DNA, the CDR3 is TGTGCCAGCAGCTTAGTCGGAGATTACGAGCAGTACTTC. Its translation is CASSLVGDYEQYF.

CDR3 nucleotides: TGTGCCAGCTCACGACCTCAGGGAGGGGGGCTTTATAATTCACCCCTCCACTTT. This gives the protein CASSRPQGGGLYNSPLHF. The chain employs TRBV18 and TRBJ1-6; D is perhaps TRBD1 (6 bases). Germline-derived CDR1 and CDR2 are KGHSH and LQKENI. The V end was cut by 4 bases, the J end by 4 bases, with 20 bases between. The CDR3 covers 18 residues.

The gene calls are TRBV9 and TRBJ2-7; 7 nucleotides line up with TRBD1. V was pared by 0 bases and J by 6 bases, with 9 bases of the junction left unmatched. CDR1 and CDR2 from the germline V gene are SGDLS and YYNGEE. This CDR3 contains 15 residues. CDR3 region: CASSVGGTGDGEQYF. For the CDR3, the DNA is TGTGCCAGCAGCGTAGGGGGTACAGGGGATGGCGAGCAGTACTTC. Full variable domain (remainder filled in from reference TRBV9 and TRBJ2-7): DSGVTQTPKHLITATGQRVTLRCSPRSGDLSVYWYQQSLDQGLQFLIQYYNGEERAKGNILERFSAQQFPDLHSELNLSSLELGDSALYFCASSVGGTGDGEQYFGPGTRLTVT.

This chain uses TRBV28 with TRBJ1-1; 7 bases map to TRBD1. In germline, CDR1 is MDHEN, CDR2 SYDVKM. CDR3 size: 14 residues. V trimming: 7 bases; J trimming: 0 bases; junction bases outside the gene matches: 5. The CDR3 protein is CASKHRGMNTEAFF. The CDR3 coding sequence is TGTGCCAGCAAACACAGGGGAATGAACACTGAAGCTTTCTTT.

In this sample, this clone turned up once. CDR3: CSVYNSYEQYF. The CDR3 DNA reads as TGCAGCGTTTATAACTCCTACGAGCAGTACTTC. V gene TRBV29-1 combines with J gene TRBJ2-7; the D is unclear. This CDR3 is built from 11 residues. Trimming removed 5 bases from V and 0 bases from J, with 5 bases in between. The V gene's germline CDR1 is SQVTM and CDR2 ANQGSEA.

This clone appeared once. V and J are TRBV5-5 and TRBJ1-5; TRBD1 might be the D (5 bases). CDR3 length: 14 residues. The germline V gene encodes CDR1 SGHKS and CDR2 YYEKEE (reference sequence). Trimming took off 4 bases at V and 2 bases at J, with 10 bases between the two ends. The CDR3 sequence: CASSADSGNQPQHF. CDR3 DNA: TGTGCCAGCAGCGCTGACAGTGGCAATCAGCCCCAGCATTTT.

This chain links TRBV12-5 with TRBJ1-2; perhaps TRBD1 as D (5 bases). This CDR3 is 17 amino acids long. Trimming pared 2 bases from V and 0 bases from J, leaving 16 bases between. Germline V CDR1 and CDR2: LGHNT, FRNRAP. CDR3 DNA sequence: TGTGCTAGTGGTTTGAGTCCCGCCAGGGCGGCTAACTATGGCTACACCTTC. As protein: CASGLSPARAANYGYTF.

The J gene is TRBJ1-2, the V gene TRBV2; tentative D call: TRBD1 (5 bases). V was trimmed by 6 bases and J by 7 bases, leaving 21 bases between them. The CDR3 spans 15 residues. Germline-derived CDR1 and CDR2 are SNHLY and FYNNEI. CDR3 coding DNA: TGTGCCAGCAGCCCGAGACAGCTTCATTACTCTGGCTACACCTTC. Its protein is CASSPRQLHYSGYTF.

The V call is TRBV27, the J call TRBJ2-1; D gene unclear. The CDR3 runs 15 residues. The germline gives CDR1 MNHEY, CDR2 SMNVEV (reference sequence). Trimming removed 6 bases at V and 0 bases at J, with 12 bases between. The CDR3 DNA is TGTGCCAGCAGCTCCGGCCGGAGCTCCTACAATGAGCAGTTCTTC. It encodes CASSSGRSSYNEQFF.

This chain uses TRBV5-5 with TRBJ1-6; TRBD1 matches at 7 bases. With V trimmed by 0 bases and J by 7 bases, 4 bases remained unmatched. This CDR3 comprises 15 residues. From germline, CDR1 is SGHKS and CDR2 YYEKEE (reference sequence). CDR3 loop: CASSLEGQPNSPLHF. The CDR3 region has the DNA TGTGCCAGCAGCTTGGAGGGACAGCCGAATTCACCCCTCCACTTT.

This clone was seen a few times. The same CDR3 is also encoded by other DNA sequences in this sample. The V call is TRBV2, the J call TRBJ1-6; a possible D gene is TRBD1 (5 bases). The ends were cut back, 4 bases at V and 10 bases at J, with 11 bases in the middle. CDR1 is SNHLY and CDR2 is FYNNEI in the germline V gene. The CDR3 runs to 13 residues. Here the CDR3 reads CASSVGQGSPLHF. The DNA of the CDR3 is TGTGCCAGCAGTGTCGGGCAGGGCTCACCCCTCCACTTT.

The gene calls are TRBV5-1 and TRBJ1-3, with D tentatively TRBD1 (5 bases). There are 16 residues in the CDR3. Germline V CDR1 and CDR2: SGHRS, YFSETQ. Trimming removed 2 bases at V and 0 bases at J, with 12 bases between. CDR3 residues: CASSFTGTDSGNTIYF. CDR3 DNA sequence: TGCGCCAGCAGCTTTACCGGGACTGACTCTGGAAACACCATATATTTT.

The chain couples TRBV27 to TRBJ2-7; 8 bases map to TRBD2. The CDR3 runs to 16 residues. Per germline, CDR1 MNHEY and CDR2 SMNVEV (reference sequence). V dropped 2 bases and J dropped 4; count of bases not matched to a gene: 10. This chain's CDR3 is CASSLNGRGGDYEQYF. CDR3 DNA sequence: TGTGCCAGCAGTTTAAACGGGAGGGGGGGCGATTACGAGCAGTACTTC.

The chain is built from TRBV7-9 and TRBJ2-3; D gene unclear. CDR3 length: 14 residues. The V and J ends lost 5 bases and 4 bases respectively, with 13 bases between them. In germline, CDR1 is SEHNR, CDR2 FQNEAQ (reference sequence). The CDR3 DNA reads as TGTGCCAGCAGCGACTGGAGCGTCTCAGATACGCAGTATTTT. It encodes CASSDWSVSDTQYF.

CDR3 in amino acids: CASSLDGVDTEAFF. The DNA of the CDR3 is TGTGCCAGCAGCTTAGACGGGGTGGACACTGAAGCTTTCTTT. This sequence joins TRBV7-2 and TRBJ1-1; D gene uncertain. Germline CDR1 is SGHTA and CDR2 is FQGNSA. The CDR3 has 14 amino acids. V gave up 1 base and J gave up 3 bases, with 9 bases separating them.

This chain uses TRBV27 with TRBJ2-3, with D maybe TRBD2 (6 bases). Per germline, CDR1 MNHEY and CDR2 SMNVEV (reference sequence). CDR3 size: 15 residues. Between the trimmed V and J ends, which lost 7 bases and 4 bases, there was a span of 18 bases. In DNA, the CDR3 is TGTGCCAGCACCCCGGGGGAGGAAGTGGCAGATACGCAGTATTTT. Encoded protein: CASTPGEEVADTQYF.

The chain has TRBV10-2 and TRBJ2-3; 9 nucleotides line up with TRBD1. The CDR3 contains 17 residues. V shed 9 bases and J 0 bases; nucleotides not matched to a gene: 13. Germline CDR1 is WSHSY and CDR2 is SAAADI. CDR3 sequence reads: CASRGQGWDTSTDTQYF. The CDR3 bases are TGCGCCAGTAGGGGACAGGGCTGGGATACTAGCACAGATACGCAGTATTTT.

The chain has TRBV28 and TRBJ2-1; 10 positions match TRBD2. V shed 2 bases, J shed 8 bases, and the junction held 12 bases outside the gene matches. From germline, CDR1 is MDHEN and CDR2 SYDVKM. The CDR3 has 17 residues. The CDR3 sequence: CASSLRLSGGALDEQFF. The CDR3 DNA is TGTGCCAGCAGTTTACGGCTGAGCGGGGGGGCCTTAGATGAGCAGTTCTTC.